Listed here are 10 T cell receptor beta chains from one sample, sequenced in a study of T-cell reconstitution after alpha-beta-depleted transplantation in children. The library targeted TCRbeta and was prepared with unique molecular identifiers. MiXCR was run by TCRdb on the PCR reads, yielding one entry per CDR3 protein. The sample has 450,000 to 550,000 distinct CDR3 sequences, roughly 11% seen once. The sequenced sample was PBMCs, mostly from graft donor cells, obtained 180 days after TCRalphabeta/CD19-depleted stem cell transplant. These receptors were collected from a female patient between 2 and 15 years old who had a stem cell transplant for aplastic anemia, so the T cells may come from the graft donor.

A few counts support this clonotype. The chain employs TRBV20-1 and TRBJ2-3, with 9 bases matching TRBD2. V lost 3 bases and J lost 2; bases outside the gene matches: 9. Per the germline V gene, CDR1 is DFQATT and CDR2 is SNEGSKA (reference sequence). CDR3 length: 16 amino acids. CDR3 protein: CSARPRASGTTDTQYF. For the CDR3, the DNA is TGCAGTGCTAGGCCCCGGGCTAGCGGGACCACAGATACGCAGTATTTT.

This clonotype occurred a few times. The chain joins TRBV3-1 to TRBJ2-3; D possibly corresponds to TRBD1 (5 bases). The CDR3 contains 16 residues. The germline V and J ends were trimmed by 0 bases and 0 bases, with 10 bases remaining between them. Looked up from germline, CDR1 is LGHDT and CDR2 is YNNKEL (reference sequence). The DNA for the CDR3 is TGTGCCAGCAGCCAAGATTCGGCAGGGAGCACAGATACGCAGTATTTT. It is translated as CASSQDSAGSTDTQYF.

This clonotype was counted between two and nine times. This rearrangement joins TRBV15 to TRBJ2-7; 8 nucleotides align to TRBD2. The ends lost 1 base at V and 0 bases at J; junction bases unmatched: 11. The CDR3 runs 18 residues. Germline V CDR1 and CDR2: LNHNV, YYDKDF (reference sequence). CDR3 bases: TGTGCCACCAGCAGAGCCGGGGGGGGCGGATCCAGCTCCTACGAGCAGTACGTC. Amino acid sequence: CATSRAGGGGSSSYEQYV.

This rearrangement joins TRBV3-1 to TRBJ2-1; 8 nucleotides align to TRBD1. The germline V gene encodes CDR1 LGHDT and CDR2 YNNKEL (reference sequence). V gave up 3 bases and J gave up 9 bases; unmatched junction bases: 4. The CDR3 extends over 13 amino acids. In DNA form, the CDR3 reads TGTGCCAGCAGCCACCCAGGGGGCAGTGAGCAGTTCTTC. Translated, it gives CASSHPGGSEQFF.

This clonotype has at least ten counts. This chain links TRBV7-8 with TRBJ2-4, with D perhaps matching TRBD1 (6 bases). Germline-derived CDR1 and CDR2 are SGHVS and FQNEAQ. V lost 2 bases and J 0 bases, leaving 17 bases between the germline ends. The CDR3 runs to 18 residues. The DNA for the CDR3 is TGTGCCAGCAGCTTATTTACGGACAGACTTCTAGCCAAAAACATTCAGTACTTC. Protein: CASSLFTDRLLAKNIQYF.

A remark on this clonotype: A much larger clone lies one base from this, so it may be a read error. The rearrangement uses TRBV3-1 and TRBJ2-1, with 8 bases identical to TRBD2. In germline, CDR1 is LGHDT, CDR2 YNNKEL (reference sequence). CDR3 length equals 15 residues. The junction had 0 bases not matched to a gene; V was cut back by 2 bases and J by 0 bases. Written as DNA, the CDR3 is TGTGCCAGCAGCCAACGGGGGGGCTCCTACAATGAGCAGTTCTTC. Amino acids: CASSQRGGSYNEQFF.

The CDR3 here is CASSPYDRGLRETQYF. Written as DNA, the CDR3 is TGTGCCAGCAGCCCGTATGACAGGGGGCTCCGAGAGACCCAGTACTTC. This chain uses TRBV14 with TRBJ2-5, with 10 positions matching TRBD1. J was trimmed by 4 bases and V by 4 bases; bases with no gene match: 9. The CDR3 runs 16 residues. Germline V gives CDR1 SGHDN, CDR2 FVKESK.

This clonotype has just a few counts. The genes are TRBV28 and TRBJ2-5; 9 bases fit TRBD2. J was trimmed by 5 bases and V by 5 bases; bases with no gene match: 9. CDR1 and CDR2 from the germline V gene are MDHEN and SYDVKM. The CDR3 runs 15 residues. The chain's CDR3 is CASSPGVAGDETQYF. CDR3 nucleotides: TGTGCCAGCAGTCCCGGGGTAGCGGGAGACGAGACCCAGTACTTC.

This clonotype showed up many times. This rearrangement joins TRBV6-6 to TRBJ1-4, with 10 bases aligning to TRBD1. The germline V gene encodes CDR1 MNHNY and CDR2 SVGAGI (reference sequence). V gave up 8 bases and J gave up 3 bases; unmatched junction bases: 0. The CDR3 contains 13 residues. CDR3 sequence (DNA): TGTGCCAGCGGGACAGGGGCTAATGAAAAACTGTTTTTT. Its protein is CASGTGANEKLFF.

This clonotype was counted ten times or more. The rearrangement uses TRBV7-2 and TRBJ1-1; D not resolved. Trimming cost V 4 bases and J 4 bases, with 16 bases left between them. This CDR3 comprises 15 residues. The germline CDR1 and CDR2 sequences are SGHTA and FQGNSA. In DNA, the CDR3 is TGTGCCAGCAGCTCCCCCGCTCAGAGGCTCACTGAAGCTTTCTTT. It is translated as CASSSPAQRLTEAFF.